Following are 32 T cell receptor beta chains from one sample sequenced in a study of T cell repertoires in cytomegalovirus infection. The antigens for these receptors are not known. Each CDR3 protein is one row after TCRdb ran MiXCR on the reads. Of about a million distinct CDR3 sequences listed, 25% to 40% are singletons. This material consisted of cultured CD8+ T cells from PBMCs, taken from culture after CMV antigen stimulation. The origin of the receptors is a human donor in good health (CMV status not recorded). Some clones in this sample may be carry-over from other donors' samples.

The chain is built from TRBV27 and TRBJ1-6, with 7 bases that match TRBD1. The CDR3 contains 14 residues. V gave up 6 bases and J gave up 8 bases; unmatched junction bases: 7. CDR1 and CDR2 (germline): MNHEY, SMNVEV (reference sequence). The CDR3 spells CASRPGTEHSPLHF. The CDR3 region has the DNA TGTGCCAGCAGGCCCGGGACAGAACATTCACCCCTCCACTTT.

CDR3 sequence (DNA): TGTGCCAGCAGTTTCCCCCATACGCAGTATTTT. Protein sequence: CASSFPHTQYF. The V gene is TRBV27, the J gene TRBJ2-3; D call uncertain. Germline CDR1 and CDR2: MNHEY and SMNVEV (reference sequence). The CDR3 has 11 residues. Deletions cut 3 bases from V and 7 bases from J, with 5 bases between.

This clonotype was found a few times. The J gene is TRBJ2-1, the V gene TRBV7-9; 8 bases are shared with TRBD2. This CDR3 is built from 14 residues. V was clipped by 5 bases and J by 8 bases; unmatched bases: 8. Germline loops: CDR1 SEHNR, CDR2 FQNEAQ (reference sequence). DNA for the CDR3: TGTGCCAGCAGCCCCCGCGGGGGGCCTCATGAGCAGTTCTTC. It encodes CASSPRGGPHEQFF.

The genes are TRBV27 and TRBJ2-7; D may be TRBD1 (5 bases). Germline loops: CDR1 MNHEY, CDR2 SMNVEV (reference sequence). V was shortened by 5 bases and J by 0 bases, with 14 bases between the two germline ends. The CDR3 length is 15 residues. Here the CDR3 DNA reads TGTGCCAGCAGTCCGAAACAGGCCCGCTCCTACGAGCAGTACTTC. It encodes CASSPKQARSYEQYF.

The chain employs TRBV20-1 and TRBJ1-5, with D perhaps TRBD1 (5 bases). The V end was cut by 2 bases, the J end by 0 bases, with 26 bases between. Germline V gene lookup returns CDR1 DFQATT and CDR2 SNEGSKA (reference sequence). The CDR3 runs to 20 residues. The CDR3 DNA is TGCAGTGCTAGACCCTACCTCAGGGAACTGGGAGCCACTAGCAATCAGCCCCAGCATTTT. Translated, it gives CSARPYLRELGATSNQPQHF.

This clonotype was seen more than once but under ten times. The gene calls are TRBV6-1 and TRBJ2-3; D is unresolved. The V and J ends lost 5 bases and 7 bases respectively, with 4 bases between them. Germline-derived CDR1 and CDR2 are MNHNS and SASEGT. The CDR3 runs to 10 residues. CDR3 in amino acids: CASSQNTQYF. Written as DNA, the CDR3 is TGTGCCAGCAGTCAAAATACGCAGTATTTT.

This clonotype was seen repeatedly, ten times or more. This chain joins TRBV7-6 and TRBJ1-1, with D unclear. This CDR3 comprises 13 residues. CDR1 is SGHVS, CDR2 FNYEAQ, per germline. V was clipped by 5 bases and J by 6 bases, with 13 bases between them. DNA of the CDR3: TGTGCCAGCAGCGCCGACGAAGCCGCTGAAGCTTTCTTT. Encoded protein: CASSADEAAEAFF. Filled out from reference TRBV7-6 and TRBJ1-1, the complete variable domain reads GAGVSQSPRYKVTKRGQDVALRCDPISGHVSLYWYRQALGQGPEFLTYFNYEAQQDKSGLPNDRFSAERPEGSISTLTIQRTEQRDSAMYRCASSADEAAEAFFGQGTRLTVV.

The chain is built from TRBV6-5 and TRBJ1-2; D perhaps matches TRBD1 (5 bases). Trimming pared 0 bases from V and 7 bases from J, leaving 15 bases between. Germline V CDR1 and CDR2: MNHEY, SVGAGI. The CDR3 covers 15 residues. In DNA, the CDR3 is TGTGCCAGCAGTTACTCGATGGGAAGGACACCTGGCTACACCTTC. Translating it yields CASSYSMGRTPGYTF.

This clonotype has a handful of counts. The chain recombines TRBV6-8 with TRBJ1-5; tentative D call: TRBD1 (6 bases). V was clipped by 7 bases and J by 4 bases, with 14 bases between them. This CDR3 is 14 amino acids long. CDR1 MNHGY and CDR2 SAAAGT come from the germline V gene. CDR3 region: CASKLSRGNQPQHF. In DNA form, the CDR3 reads TGTGCCAGCAAGCTGTCAAGGGGGAATCAGCCCCAGCATTTT.

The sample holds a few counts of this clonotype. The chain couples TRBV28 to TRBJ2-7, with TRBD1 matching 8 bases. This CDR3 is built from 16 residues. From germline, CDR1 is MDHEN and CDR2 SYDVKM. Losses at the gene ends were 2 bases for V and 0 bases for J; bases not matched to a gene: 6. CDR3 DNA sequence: TGTGCCAGCAGTTTACATCGGGACAGGAGCTCCTACGAGCAGTACGTC. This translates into CASSLHRDRSSYEQYV.

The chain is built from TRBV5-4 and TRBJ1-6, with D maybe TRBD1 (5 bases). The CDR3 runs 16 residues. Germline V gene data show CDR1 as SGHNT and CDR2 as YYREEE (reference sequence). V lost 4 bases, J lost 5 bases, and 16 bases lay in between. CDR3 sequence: CASSILREKDNSPLHF. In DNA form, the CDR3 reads TGTGCCAGCAGCATCCTCAGGGAAAAGGATAATTCACCCCTCCACTTT. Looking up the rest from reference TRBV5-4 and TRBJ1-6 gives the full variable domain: ETGVTQSPTHLIKTRGQQVTLRCSSQSGHNTVSWYQQALGQGPQFIFQYYREEENGRGNFPPRFSGLQFPNYSSELNVNALELDDSALYLCASSILREKDNSPLHFGNGTRLTVT.

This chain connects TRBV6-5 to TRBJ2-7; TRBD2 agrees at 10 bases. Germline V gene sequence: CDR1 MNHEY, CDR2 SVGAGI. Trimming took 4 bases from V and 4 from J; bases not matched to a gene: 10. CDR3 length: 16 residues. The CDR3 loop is CASSSLSGGLLYEQYF. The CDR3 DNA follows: TGTGCCAGCAGTTCCCTTAGCGGGGGGCTTCTTTACGAGCAGTACTTC.

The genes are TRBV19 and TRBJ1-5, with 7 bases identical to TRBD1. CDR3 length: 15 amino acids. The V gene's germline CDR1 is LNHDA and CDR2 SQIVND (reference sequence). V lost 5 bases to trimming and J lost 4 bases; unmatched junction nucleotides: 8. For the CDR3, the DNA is TGTGCCAGTAGTTTTAGACAGGGTGGGAATCAGCCCCAGCATTTT. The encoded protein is CASSFRQGGNQPQHF.

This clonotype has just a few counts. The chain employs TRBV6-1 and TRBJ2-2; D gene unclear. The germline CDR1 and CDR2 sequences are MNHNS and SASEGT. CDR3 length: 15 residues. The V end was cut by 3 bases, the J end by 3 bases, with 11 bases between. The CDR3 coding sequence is TGTGCCAGCAGTGACGGTCCCCGATACACCGGGGAGCTGTTTTTT. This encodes CASSDGPRYTGELFF.

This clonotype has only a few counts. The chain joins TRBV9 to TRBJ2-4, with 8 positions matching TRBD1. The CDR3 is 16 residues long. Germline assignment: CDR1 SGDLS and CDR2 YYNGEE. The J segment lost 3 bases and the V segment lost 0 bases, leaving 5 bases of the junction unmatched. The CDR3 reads CASSVGAGGVKNIQYF. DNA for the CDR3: TGTGCCAGCAGCGTAGGAGCAGGGGGCGTCAAAAACATTCAGTACTTC. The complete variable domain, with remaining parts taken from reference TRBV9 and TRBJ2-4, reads DSGVTQTPKHLITATGQRVTLRCSPRSGDLSVYWYQQSLDQGLQFLIQYYNGEERAKGNILERFSAQQFPDLHSELNLSSLELGDSALYFCASSVGAGGVKNIQYFGAGTRLSVL.

As DNA, the CDR3 is TGCAGTGCTAGAGATCTGGCAGCTAGCACAGATACGCAGTATTTT. This sequence encodes CSARDLAASTDTQYF. The rearrangement joins TRBV20-1 to TRBJ2-3, with D unresolved. Looked up from germline, CDR1 is DFQATT and CDR2 is SNEGSKA (reference sequence). This CDR3 has 15 amino acids. Trimming pared 0 bases from V and 0 bases from J, leaving 10 bases between.

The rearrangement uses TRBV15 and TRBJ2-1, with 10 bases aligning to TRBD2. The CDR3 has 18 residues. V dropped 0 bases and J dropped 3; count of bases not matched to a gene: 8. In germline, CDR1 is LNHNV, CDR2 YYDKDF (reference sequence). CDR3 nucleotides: TGTGCCACCAGCAGAGATACCCTAGCGGGGGACCTCTACAATGAGCAGTTCTTC. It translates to CATSRDTLAGDLYNEQFF.

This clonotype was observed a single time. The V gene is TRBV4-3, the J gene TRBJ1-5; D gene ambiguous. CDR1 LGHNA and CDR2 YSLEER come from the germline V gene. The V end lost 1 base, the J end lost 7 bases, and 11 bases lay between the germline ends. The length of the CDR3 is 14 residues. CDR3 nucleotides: TGCGCCAGCAGCCAAGGATCGGGTGCACAGCCCCAGCATTTT. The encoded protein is CASSQGSGAQPQHF.

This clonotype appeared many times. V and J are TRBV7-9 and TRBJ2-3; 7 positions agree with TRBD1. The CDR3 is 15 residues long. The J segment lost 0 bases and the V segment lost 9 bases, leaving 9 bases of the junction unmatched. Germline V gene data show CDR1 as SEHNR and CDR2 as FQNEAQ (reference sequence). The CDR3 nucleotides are TGTGCCAGTCCGGTGAGGGGGCAGAGCACAGATACGCAGTATTTT. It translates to CASPVRGQSTDTQYF.

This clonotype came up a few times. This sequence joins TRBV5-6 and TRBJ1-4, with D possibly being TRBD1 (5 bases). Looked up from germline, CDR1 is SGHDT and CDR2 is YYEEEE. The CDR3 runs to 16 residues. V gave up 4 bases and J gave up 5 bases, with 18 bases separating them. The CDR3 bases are TGTGCCAGCAGCCCCGTTGGGGGGAAAAGGAATGAAAAACTGTTTTTT. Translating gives CASSPVGGKRNEKLFF.

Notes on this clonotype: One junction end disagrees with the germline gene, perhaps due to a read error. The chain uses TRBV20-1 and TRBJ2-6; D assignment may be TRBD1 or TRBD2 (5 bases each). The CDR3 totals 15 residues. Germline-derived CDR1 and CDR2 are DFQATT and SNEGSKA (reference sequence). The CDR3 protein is CRARDDNSGANVLTF. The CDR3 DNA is TGCCGTGCTAGGGACGACAACTCTGGGGCCAACGTCCTGACTTTC.

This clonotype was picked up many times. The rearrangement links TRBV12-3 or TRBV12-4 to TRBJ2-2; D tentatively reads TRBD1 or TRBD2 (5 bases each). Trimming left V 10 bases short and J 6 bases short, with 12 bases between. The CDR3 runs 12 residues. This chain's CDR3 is CAIGDPPGELFF. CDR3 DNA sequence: TGTGCCATCGGGGACCCACCCGGGGAGCTGTTTTTT.

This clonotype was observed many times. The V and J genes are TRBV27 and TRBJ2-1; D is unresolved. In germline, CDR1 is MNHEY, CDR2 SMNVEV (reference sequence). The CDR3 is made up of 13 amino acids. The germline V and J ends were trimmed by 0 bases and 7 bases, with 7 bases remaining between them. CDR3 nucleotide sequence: TGTGCCAGCAGTTTATCGGTTAGGAATGAGCAGTTCTTC. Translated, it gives CASSLSVRNEQFF.

The CDR3 loop reads CASTIRVREQYV. The CDR3, as DNA: TGTGCCAGCACAATCAGGGTAAGGGAGCAGTACGTC. This sequence joins TRBV2 and TRBJ2-7; D perhaps matches TRBD1 (5 bases). The V gene lost 7 bases and the J gene lost 7 bases, with 14 bases spanning the gap. The CDR3 contains 12 residues. Per the germline V gene, CDR1 is SNHLY and CDR2 is FYNNEI.

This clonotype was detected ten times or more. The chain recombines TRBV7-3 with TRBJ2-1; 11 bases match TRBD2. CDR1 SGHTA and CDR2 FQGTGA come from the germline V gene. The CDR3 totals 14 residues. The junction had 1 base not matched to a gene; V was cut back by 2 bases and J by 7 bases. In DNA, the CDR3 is TGTGCCAGCAGCTTACTAGCGGGGGGTAATGAGCAGTTCTTC. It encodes CASSLLAGGNEQFF.

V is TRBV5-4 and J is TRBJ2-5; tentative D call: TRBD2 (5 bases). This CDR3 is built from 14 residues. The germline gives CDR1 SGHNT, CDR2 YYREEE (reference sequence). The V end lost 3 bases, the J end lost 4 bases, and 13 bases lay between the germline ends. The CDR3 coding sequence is TGTGCCAGCAGCTCTGACGGGGTTGCAGAGACCCAGTACTTC. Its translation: CASSSDGVAETQYF. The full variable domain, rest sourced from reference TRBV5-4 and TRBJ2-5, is ETGVTQSPTHLIKTRGQQVTLRCSSQSGHNTVSWYQQALGQGPQFIFQYYREEENGRGNFPPRFSGLQFPNYSSELNVNALELDDSALYLCASSSDGVAETQYFGPGTRLLVL.

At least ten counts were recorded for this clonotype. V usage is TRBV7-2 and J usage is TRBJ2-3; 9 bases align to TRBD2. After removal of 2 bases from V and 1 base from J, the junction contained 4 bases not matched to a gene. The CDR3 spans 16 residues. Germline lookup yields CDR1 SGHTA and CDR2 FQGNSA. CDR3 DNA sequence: TGTGCCAGCAGCTTATCAACTAGCGGGCGCACAGATACGCAGTATTTT. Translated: CASSLSTSGRTDTQYF.

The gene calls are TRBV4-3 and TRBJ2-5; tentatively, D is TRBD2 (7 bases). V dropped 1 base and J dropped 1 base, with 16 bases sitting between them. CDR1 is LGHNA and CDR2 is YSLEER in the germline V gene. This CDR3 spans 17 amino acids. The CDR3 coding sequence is TGCGCCAGCAGCCAAGCCATCCGGGGGGCGCGCCAAGAGACCCAGTACTTC. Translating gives CASSQAIRGARQETQYF.

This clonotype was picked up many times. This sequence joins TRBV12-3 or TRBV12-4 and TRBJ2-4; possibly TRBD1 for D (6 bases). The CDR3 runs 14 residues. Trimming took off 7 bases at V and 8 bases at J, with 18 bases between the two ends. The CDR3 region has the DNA TGTGCCAGCATTCCAGGGGTCGGGGCGGACATTCAGTACTTC. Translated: CASIPGVGADIQYF.

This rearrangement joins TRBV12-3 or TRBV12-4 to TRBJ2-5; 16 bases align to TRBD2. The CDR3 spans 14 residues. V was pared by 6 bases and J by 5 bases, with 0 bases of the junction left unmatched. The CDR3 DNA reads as TGTGCCAGCAGGGGACTAGCGGGGGGGGAGACCCAGTACTTC. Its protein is CASRGLAGGETQYF.

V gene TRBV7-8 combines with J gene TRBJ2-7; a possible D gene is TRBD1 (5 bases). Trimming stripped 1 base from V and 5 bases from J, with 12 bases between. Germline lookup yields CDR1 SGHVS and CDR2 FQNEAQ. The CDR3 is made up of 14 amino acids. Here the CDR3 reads CASSLGLWGDEQYV. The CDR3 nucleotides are TGTGCCAGCAGCTTAGGACTGTGGGGCGACGAGCAGTACGTC.

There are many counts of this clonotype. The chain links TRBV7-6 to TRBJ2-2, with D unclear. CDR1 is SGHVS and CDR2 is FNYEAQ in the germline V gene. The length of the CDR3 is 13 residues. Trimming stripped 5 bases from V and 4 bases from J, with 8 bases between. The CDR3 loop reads CASSRYPTGELFF. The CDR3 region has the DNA TGTGCCAGCAGCCGGTATCCCACCGGGGAGCTGTTTTTT.